This is a list of T cell receptor beta chains from one sample in a study of shared clonotypes between healthy human individuals. Sequenced by immunoSEQ multiplex PCR; TCRdb stores in-frame clones only, minus some. The sample consists of about 470,000 clones, about 85% of them appearing once. The sequenced material came from PBMCs. Every receptor here comes from a woman aged 40 to 49 in good health. Some clones in this sample may be carry-over from other donors' samples. CDR3s include the opening cysteine and the closing phenylalanine or tryptophan. The D gene is left open where the match is weak. Expanded clones get a size class; other rows say once, few or many, or leave the size out.

j_gene | v_gene | abundance | d_gene | CDR3aa | CDR3nt
TRBJ2-7 | TRBV28 | NA | TRBD2 | CASKGTSGKGEQYF | TGTGCCAGCAAGGGGACTAGCGGGAAGGGCGAGCAGTACTTC
TRBJ2-1 | TRBV5-4 | NA | TRBD2 | CASSGGLAGNNEQFF | TGTGCCAGCAGCGGGGGACTAGCGGGAAACAATGAGCAGTTCTTC
TRBJ2-7 | TRBV11-3 | few | NA | CASSLAAGGTYEQYF | TGTGCCAGCAGCTTAGCAGCGGGCGGCACCTACGAGCAGTACTTC
TRBJ2-1 | TRBV7-6 | few | NA | CASSLVANNEQFF | TGTGCCAGCAGCTTAGTTGCAAACAATGAGCAGTTCTTC
TRBJ2-7 | TRBV5-1 | NA | NA | CASSLVADYEQYF | TGCGCCAGCAGCTTGGTAGCGGACTACGAGCAGTACTTC
TRBJ1-2 | TRBV18 | NA | NA | CASSGTNYGYTF | TGTGCCAGCTCCGGGACAAATTACGGCTACACCTTC
TRBJ2-3 | TRBV6-5 | NA | NA | CASSYGGRVDTQYF | TGTGCCAGCAGTTACGGCGGGCGGGTCGATACGCAGTATTTT
TRBJ1-5 | TRBV7-2 | NA | TRBD1 | CASSFIFSGQGNQPQHF | TGTGCCAGCAGCTTTATATTCTCTGGACAGGGAAATCAGCCCCAGCATTTT
TRBJ2-1 | TRBV19 | many | TRBD1 | CASRPLGQGVSNEQFF | TGTGCCAGTAGGCCTCTAGGACAGGGGGTTAGTAATGAGCAGTTCTTC
TRBJ2-7 | TRBV9 | once | TRBD2 | CASSEGLAGVGQYF | TGTGCCAGCAGCGAGGGACTAGCGGGAGTAGGACAGTACTTC
TRBJ2-1 | TRBV30 | NA | NA | CAWEAGHLYNEQFF | TGTGCCTGGGAAGCGGGACACCTATACAATGAGCAGTTCTTC
TRBJ2-3 | TRBV7-8 | NA | NA | CASSSEGLGDTQYF | TGTGCCAGCAGCTCAGAGGGCCTCGGGGATACGCAGTATTTT
TRBJ2-3 | TRBV2 | NA | NA | CASSERGATDTQYF | TGTGCCAGCAGTGAACGTGGGGCCACAGATACGCAGTATTTT
TRBJ2-7 | TRBV7-8 | NA | NA | CAPWGEKRPYEQYF | TGTGCTCCCTGGGGGGAGAAGCGCCCGTACGAGCAGTACTTC
TRBJ2-5 | TRBV5-6 | NA | NA | CASSLRQQETQYF | TGTGCCAGCAGCTTGCGACAGCAAGAGACCCAGTACTTC
TRBJ1-1 | TRBV7-6 | NA | NA | CASSYRAGAEAFF | TGTGCCAGCAGCTATCGGGCAGGCGCTGAAGCTTTCTTT
TRBJ2-2 | TRBV5-1 | NA | NA | CASSLGSTNTGELFF | TGCGCCAGCAGCTTGGGAAGCACGAACACCGGGGAGCTGTTTTTT
TRBJ2-7 | TRBV5-4 | NA | TRBD2 | CASSLSGSAVYEQYF | TGTGCCAGCAGCCTTAGCGGGAGTGCTGTCTACGAGCAGTACTTC
TRBJ2-3 | TRBV9 | NA | NA | CASSVVGSTDTQYF | TGTGCCAGCAGCGTAGTAGGTAGCACAGATACGCAGTATTTT
TRBJ1-4 | TRBV7-6 | NA | NA | CASSLTRPPNEKLFF | TGTGCCAGCAGCTTGACACGACCACCTAATGAAAAACTGTTTTTT
TRBJ2-1 | TRBV6-1 | NA | NA | CASSPQAEEQFF | TGTGCCAGCAGTCCCCAGGCAGAAGAGCAGTTCTTC
TRBJ1-5 | TRBV6-1 | NA | NA | CASSPSNQPQHF | TGTGCCAGCAGCCCTAGCAATCAGCCCCAGCATTTT
TRBJ2-3 | TRBV5-1 | once | TRBD2 | CASSGGLAGGLATDTQYF | TGCGCCAGCAGCGGGGGACTAGCGGGAGGGCTGGCCACAGATACGCAGTATTTT
TRBJ2-1 | TRBV2 | NA | TRBD2 | CASSVFRDRTKAGGAYNEQFF | TGTGCCAGCAGTGTATTCCGGGACAGGACAAAAGCGGGAGGGGCCTACAATGAGCAGTTCTTC
TRBJ1-5 | TRBV19 | NA | TRBD1 | CAAGQEYQPQHF | TGTGCCGCGGGACAGGAATATCAGCCCCAGCATTTT
TRBJ2-7 | TRBV6-1 | NA | NA | CASRKARDQYEQYF | TGTGCCTCCCGGAAAGCCAGGGATCAGTACGAGCAGTACTTC
TRBJ2-7 | TRBV5-1 | NA | TRBD2 | CASSPYLSGSSYEQYF | TGCGCCAGCAGCCCCTACCTTAGCGGGAGCTCCTACGAGCAGTACTTC
TRBJ2-1 | TRBV18 | NA | NA | CASSPRLTGGDEQFF | TGTGCCAGCTCACCCCGGCTAACCGGAGGGGATGAGCAGTTCTTC
TRBJ2-7 | TRBV11-1 | NA | NA | CASSLRASWYEQYF | TGTGCCAGCAGCTTAAGAGCTAGCTGGTACGAGCAGTACTTC
TRBJ1-1 | TRBV5-1 | NA | TRBD1 | CASSLVAGGTDEAFF | TGCGCCAGCAGCTTGGTTGCAGGGGGCACTGATGAAGCTTTCTTT
TRBJ1-3 | TRBV18 | NA | TRBD1 | CASSPTGDSGNTIYF | TGTGCCAGCTCACCTACAGGGGACTCTGGAAACACCATATATTTT
TRBJ2-7 | TRBV28 | NA | TRBD2 | CASRTSGAYEQYF | TGTGCCAGCAGGACTAGCGGCGCCTACGAGCAGTACTTC
TRBJ2-5 | TRBV6-6 | once | NA | CASSSQGGETQYF | TGTGCCAGCAGTTCACAGGGGGGGGAGACCCAGTACTTC
TRBJ1-4 | TRBV7-2 | NA | NA | CASSFARGSEKLFF | TGTGCCAGCAGCTTTGCCCGGGGGAGTGAAAAACTGTTTTTT
TRBJ1-1 | TRBV7-9 | NA | NA | CASSLPGLEAFF | TGTGCCAGCAGCTTACCGGGACTTGAAGCTTTCTTT
TRBJ1-5 | TRBV2 | NA | NA | CASSLGPHRETNQPQHF | TGTGCCAGCAGTTTGGGCCCCCATCGGGAAACCAATCAGCCCCAGCATTTT
TRBJ2-3 | TRBV5-4 | NA | TRBD2 | CASSSASGRTFRTDTQYF | TGTGCCAGCAGCTCCGCTAGCGGGAGGACCTTTCGGACAGATACGCAGTATTTT
TRBJ1-5 | TRBV19 | NA | NA | CASSMALSSRNQPQHF | TGTGCCAGTAGTATGGCTTTGTCAAGCAGGAATCAGCCCCAGCATTTT
TRBJ2-1 | TRBV19 | NA | TRBD2 | CASSIQRGPYNEQFF | TGTGCCAGTAGTATACAGCGGGGACCCTACAATGAGCAGTTCTTC
TRBJ2-7 | TRBV25-1 | NA | NA | CASSESGWTANSYEQYF | TGTGCCAGCAGTGAATCCGGATGGACAGCTAACTCCTACGAGCAGTACTTC
TRBJ1-2 | TRBV5-4 | few | NA | CASSLGAGGGFNYGYTF | TGTGCCAGCAGCTTGGGCGCAGGTGGAGGGTTTAACTATGGCTACACCTTC
TRBJ2-7 | TRBV30 | NA | NA | CAWRAGGSPYEQYF | TGTGCCTGGAGAGCAGGGGGGTCTCCCTACGAGCAGTACTTC
TRBJ2-4 | TRBV5-1 | NA | NA | CASSLAGEAAKNIQYF | TGCGCCAGCAGCTTAGCAGGAGAAGCGGCCAAAAACATTCAGTACTTC
TRBJ1-2 | TRBV9 | NA | TRBD1 | CARIEKGQGFGYTF | TGTGCCAGAATTGAAAAGGGACAGGGGTTTGGCTACACCTTC
TRBJ2-3 | TRBV15 | NA | NA | CATSRDYPGSGSDTQYF | TGTGCCACCAGCAGAGATTACCCCGGGAGTGGATCAGATACGCAGTATTTT